The rows below give T cell receptor beta chains drawn from one sample of a study of regulatory T cells in long-lasting Graves disease. TCRdb reanalysed the multiplex PCR reads using MiXCR and keeps one entry per CDR3 protein. This sample has 420,000 or so distinct CDR3 sequences, with less than 25% found just once. The sample in question was peripheral blood mononuclear cells (PBMCs), obtained when the disease was refractory, from a patient treated with antithyroid drugs. The receptors come from a female donor with Graves disease. Each CDR3 is given with its conserved first and last residue. The order of the fields is CDR3 protein, CDR3 DNA, clone size, J gene, V gene, D gene. D genes are given only for firm matches. Size is omitted from some rows. Given values are once, few, many or a class for expanded clones.

CDR3aa: CASGRGYGYTF
CDR3nt: TGTGCCAGCGGACGTGGCTATGGCTACACCTTC
abundance: few
j_gene: TRBJ1-2
v_gene: TRBV9
d_gene: NA

CDR3aa: CASSSDRVNTGELFF
CDR3nt: TGTGCTAGCAGCTCGGACAGGGTGAACACCGGGGAGCTGTTTTTT
abundance: NA
j_gene: TRBJ2-2
v_gene: TRBV7-7
d_gene: TRBD1

CDR3aa: CASSACGGGYF
CDR3nt: TGTGCCAGCAGTGCTTGCGGGGGCGGTTATTTT
abundance: once
j_gene: TRBJ1-5
v_gene: TRBV27
d_gene: NA

CDR3aa: CATAREANTEAFF
CDR3nt: TGTGCCACCGCCAGGGAGGCCAACACTGAAGCTTTCTTT
abundance: NA
j_gene: TRBJ1-1
v_gene: TRBV24-1
d_gene: NA

CDR3aa: CASSSNRATYEQYF
CDR3nt: TGCGCCAGCAGCTCGAACAGGGCGACCTACGAGCAGTACTTC
abundance: many
j_gene: TRBJ2-7
v_gene: TRBV5-1
d_gene: NA

CDR3aa: CASSEVQGHTEAFF
CDR3nt: TGTGCCAGCAGTGAAGTTCAGGGTCACACTGAAGCTTTCTTT
abundance: NA
j_gene: TRBJ1-1
v_gene: TRBV6-1
d_gene: NA

CDR3aa: CASGPTRRNGYTF
CDR3nt: TGTGCTAGTGGCCCCACCAGGAGGAATGGCTACACCTTC
abundance: few
j_gene: TRBJ1-2
v_gene: TRBV12-5
d_gene: NA

CDR3aa: CSPLVRTPLSYEQYF
CDR3nt: TGCAGTCCCCTTGTCAGGACCCCCCTTTCCTACGAGCAGTACTTC
abundance: few
j_gene: TRBJ2-7
v_gene: TRBV20-1
d_gene: NA

CDR3aa: CASSFRGSDRHSPLHF
CDR3nt: TGTGCCAGCAGCTTTCGTGGGTCGGACAGGCATTCACCCCTCCACTTT
abundance: many
j_gene: TRBJ1-6
v_gene: TRBV5-6
d_gene: TRBD1

CDR3aa: CASSVGSGGTREQYF
CDR3nt: TGTGCCAGCAGCGTAGGGTCGGGGGGCACGAGGGAGCAGTACTTC
abundance: NA
j_gene: TRBJ2-7
v_gene: TRBV7-2
d_gene: NA

CDR3aa: CASRPRLAEKQYF
CDR3nt: TGTGCCAGCAGACCACGACTAGCGGAAAAGCAGTACTTC
abundance: many
j_gene: TRBJ2-7
v_gene: TRBV7-8
d_gene: TRBD2

CDR3aa: CAWSKSGKRTGELFF
CDR3nt: TGTGCCTGGAGTAAAAGCGGGAAACGCACCGGGGAGCTGTTTTTT
abundance: few
j_gene: TRBJ2-2
v_gene: TRBV30
d_gene: TRBD2

CDR3aa: CAFTKDSNYEQYF
CDR3nt: TGTGCCTTCACTAAGGACTCGAACTACGAGCAGTACTTC
abundance: NA
j_gene: TRBJ2-7
v_gene: TRBV30
d_gene: NA

CDR3aa: CASFWKREGETQYF
CDR3nt: TGTGCCAGTTTCTGGAAGCGGGAGGGGGAGACCCAGTACTTC
abundance: many
j_gene: TRBJ2-5
v_gene: TRBV2
d_gene: TRBD2

CDR3aa: CASSWAGGSTEAFF
CDR3nt: TGTGCCAGCAGTTGGGCAGGGGGGAGCACTGAAGCTTTCTTT
abundance: many
j_gene: TRBJ1-1
v_gene: TRBV12-3/TRBV12-4
d_gene: TRBD1

CDR3aa: CASSATGGQLRFEQYF
CDR3nt: TGTGCCAGCAGCGCTACAGGGGGACAACTACGGTTCGAGCAGTACTTC
abundance: many
j_gene: TRBJ2-7
v_gene: TRBV12-3/TRBV12-4
d_gene: TRBD1

CDR3aa: CSAREGHTGELFF
CDR3nt: TGCAGTGCGAGGGAGGGACACACCGGGGAGCTGTTTTTT
abundance: many
j_gene: TRBJ2-2
v_gene: TRBV20-1
d_gene: TRBD2

CDR3aa: CASSADRLGALYTF
CDR3nt: TGTGCCAGCAGTGCGGACAGGTTAGGAGCGCTCTACACCTTC
abundance: NA
j_gene: TRBJ1-2
v_gene: TRBV25-1
d_gene: TRBD1